The 15 T cell receptor beta chains below all came from one sample that was sequenced in a study of siplizumab effects on memory and regulatory T cells. These receptors have no known antigen. As described, mixed lymphocyte reaction cells underwent coculture at 37°C for a duration of 6 days. Profiling relied on immunoSEQ multiplex PCR, and the TCRdb table lists in-frame clones only, not all of them. The table includes some 15,000 clones, 45% to 50% detected once. The specimen was CFSE-low (dividing) CD4+ T cells sorted from an allogeneic mixed lymphocyte reaction. The receptors were gathered from a human donor in good health; the cells came from an allogeneic mixed lymphocyte reaction.

V is TRBV18 and J is TRBJ1-1, with 7 bases matching TRBD1. The germline gives CDR1 KGHSH, CDR2 LQKENI. The CDR3 extends over 14 amino acids. The V segment lost 3 bases and the J segment 7 bases; nucleotides outside the gene matches: 8. CDR3 sequence reads: CASSPFTGAGEAFF. In nucleotides, the CDR3 is TGTGCCAGCTCACCCTTTACAGGGGCCGGTGAAGCTTTCTTT.

Sample share makes this clone medium-sized (0.01 to 0.1%). The chain employs TRBV5-1 and TRBJ2-2; 10 nucleotides line up with TRBD1. V gave up 1 base and J gave up 4 bases; unmatched junction bases: 4. Germline lookup yields CDR1 SGHRS and CDR2 YFSETQ. The length of the CDR3 is 16 residues. The CDR3 protein is CASSLLGQGTTGELFF. The CDR3 DNA reads TGCGCCAGCAGCTTGCTGGGACAGGGGACCACCGGGGAGCTGTTTTTT.

V is TRBV27 and J is TRBJ2-7; 8 nucleotides match TRBD1. The CDR3 is made up of 14 amino acids. The V and J ends lost 4 bases and 3 bases, in that order; junction bases with no gene match: 5. Germline V gene sequence: CDR1 MNHEY, CDR2 SMNVEV (reference sequence). The CDR3 nucleotides read TGTGCCAGCAGTTCACAAGGACAGGGCTACGAGCAGTACTTC. Protein: CASSSQGQGYEQYF.

The CDR3 is CSAKPQETQYF. CDR3 sequence (DNA): TGCAGTGCTAAACCCCAAGAGACCCAGTACTTC. The chain combines TRBV20-1 with TRBJ2-5; no clear D. V was cut by 4 bases and J by 1 base, with 4 bases left in between. This CDR3 region has 11 residues. Germline V gives CDR1 DFQATT, CDR2 SNEGSKA (reference sequence).

The CDR3 sequence is CASLDRVTYEQYF. DNA of the CDR3: TGTGCCAGCTTGGACAGGGTTACCTACGAGCAGTACTTC. V and J are TRBV27 and TRBJ2-7, with 8 nucleotides matching TRBD1. The CDR3 has 13 residues. Germline CDR1 MNHEY, CDR2 SMNVEV (reference sequence). The J segment lost 2 bases and the V segment lost 8 bases, leaving 5 bases of the junction unmatched.

This clone was seen only a few times. The chain uses TRBV18 and TRBJ2-2; tentative D call: TRBD2 (6 bases). Trimming took off 3 bases at V and 6 bases at J, with 11 bases between the two ends. The germline gives CDR1 KGHSH, CDR2 LQKENI. The CDR3 is 14 amino acids. CDR3 sequence: CASSPRRDPGELFF. The CDR3, as DNA: TGTGCCAGCTCACCGAGGCGGGACCCCGGGGAGCTGTTTTTT. Looking up the rest from reference TRBV18 and TRBJ2-2 gives the full variable domain: NAGVMQNPRHLVRRRGQEARLRCSPMKGHSHVYWYRQLPEEGLKFMVYLQKENIIDESGMPKERFSAEFPKEGPSILRIQQVVRGDSAAYFCASSPRRDPGELFFGEGSRLTVL.

This clone was recorded a few times. V and J are TRBV7-2 and TRBJ1-6; a possible D gene is TRBD1 (5 bases). The CDR3 loop spans 13 amino acids. The germline V gene encodes CDR1 SGHTA and CDR2 FQGNSA. Trimming shortened V by 6 bases and J by 11 bases, and 14 bases separated the two germline ends. As DNA, the CDR3 is TGTGCCAGCAGTCGGGACCGAAGGGCACCCCTCCACTTT. Translation: CASSRDRRAPLHF. Combining the CDR3 with reference TRBV7-2 and TRBJ1-6 gives the whole variable domain GAGVSQSPSNKVTEKGKDVELRCDPISGHTALYWYRQSLGQGLEFLIYFQGNSAPDKSGLPSDRFSAERTGGSVSTLTIQRTQQEDSAVYLCASSRDRRAPLHFGNGTRLTVT.

The gene calls are TRBV2 and TRBJ1-1; maybe TRBD1 (5 bases). Germline-derived CDR1 and CDR2 are SNHLY and FYNNEI. CDR3 length: 15 amino acids. Between the trimmed V and J ends, which lost 6 bases and 1 base, there was a span of 15 bases. The CDR3 reads CASSLSGRTNTEAFF. Here the CDR3 DNA reads TGTGCCAGCAGCTTATCGGGACGGACGAACACTGAAGCTTTCTTT.

This clone turned up a few times. The V gene is TRBV2, the J gene TRBJ1-2; TRBD1 might be the D (6 bases). The CDR3 sequence is 13 residues long. Germline V gene sequence: CDR1 SNHLY, CDR2 FYNNEI. The CDR3 DNA reads TGTTGGGCCGGTCAGGGGAGAAACTATGGCTACACCTTC. It translates to CWAGQGRNYGYTF.

This chain uses TRBV11-1 with TRBJ1-2, with a weak D call TRBD1 (6 bases). The CDR3 is 15 residues long. V was pared by 5 bases and J by 0 bases, with 13 bases between. Germline V lookup: CDR1 SGHAT, CDR2 FQDESV (reference sequence). CDR3 loop: CASSPPGHSNYGYTF. CDR3 in DNA: TGTGCCAGCAGCCCCCCGGGACATTCTAACTATGGCTACACCTTC.

The chain is built from TRBV10-3 and TRBJ1-2; D may be TRBD1 (5 bases). The germline V gene encodes CDR1 ENHRY and CDR2 SYGVKD. The CDR3 is 14 residues long. V was shortened by 10 bases and J by 0 bases, with 15 bases between the two germline ends. Here the CDR3 DNA reads TGTGCCACGAGGGAGACAGTTTCTAACTATGGCTACACCTTC. It translates to CATRETVSNYGYTF.

The V and J genes are TRBV9 and TRBJ1-5; D gene ambiguous. Germline assignment: CDR1 SGDLS and CDR2 YYNGEE. This CDR3 has 15 residues. Trimming cost V 0 bases and J 5 bases, with 12 bases left between them. The CDR3 DNA follows: TGTGCCAGCAGCGTAGACGGGAAAGAGGATCAGCCCCAGCATTTT. It codes for CASSVDGKEDQPQHF.

V is TRBV7-3 and J is TRBJ2-7; 13 bases are a match to TRBD2. Looked up from germline, CDR1 is SGHTA and CDR2 is FQGTGA. The CDR3 covers 16 residues. Unmatched junction bases numbered 2, after V lost 0 bases and J lost 3 bases. The CDR3 reads CASSLTGTSGVYEQYF. CDR3 nucleotide sequence: TGTGCCAGCAGCTTAACAGGGACTAGCGGGGTCTACGAGCAGTACTTC. The full variable domain, its missing parts supplied by reference TRBV7-3 and TRBJ2-7, is GAGVSQTPSNKVTEKGKYVELRCDPISGHTALYWYRQSLGQGPEFLIYFQGTGAADDSGLPNDRFFAVRPEGSVSTLKIQRTERGDSAVYLCASSLTGTSGVYEQYFGPGTRLTVT.

CDR3 sequence (DNA): TGTGCCTGGATTGCGATGGGGACTAGCGGGGTGAACACCGGGGAGCTGTTTTTT. As protein: CAWIAMGTSGVNTGELFF. The chain employs TRBV30 and TRBJ2-2; TRBD2 matches at 13 bases. Germline V CDR1 and CDR2: GTSNPN, SVGIG (reference sequence). V lost 4 bases to trimming and J lost 1 base; unmatched junction nucleotides: 9. The CDR3 is 18 amino acids.

The chain recombines TRBV2 with TRBJ2-7; D is unresolved. The CDR3 extends over 12 amino acids. Between the trimmed V and J ends, which lost 6 bases and 6 bases, there was a span of 12 bases. Germline V gene lookup returns CDR1 SNHLY and CDR2 FYNNEI. CDR3 sequence reads: CASRYSGSEQYF. In nucleotides, the CDR3 is TGTGCCAGCAGGTACTCGGGTTCCGAGCAGTACTTC.